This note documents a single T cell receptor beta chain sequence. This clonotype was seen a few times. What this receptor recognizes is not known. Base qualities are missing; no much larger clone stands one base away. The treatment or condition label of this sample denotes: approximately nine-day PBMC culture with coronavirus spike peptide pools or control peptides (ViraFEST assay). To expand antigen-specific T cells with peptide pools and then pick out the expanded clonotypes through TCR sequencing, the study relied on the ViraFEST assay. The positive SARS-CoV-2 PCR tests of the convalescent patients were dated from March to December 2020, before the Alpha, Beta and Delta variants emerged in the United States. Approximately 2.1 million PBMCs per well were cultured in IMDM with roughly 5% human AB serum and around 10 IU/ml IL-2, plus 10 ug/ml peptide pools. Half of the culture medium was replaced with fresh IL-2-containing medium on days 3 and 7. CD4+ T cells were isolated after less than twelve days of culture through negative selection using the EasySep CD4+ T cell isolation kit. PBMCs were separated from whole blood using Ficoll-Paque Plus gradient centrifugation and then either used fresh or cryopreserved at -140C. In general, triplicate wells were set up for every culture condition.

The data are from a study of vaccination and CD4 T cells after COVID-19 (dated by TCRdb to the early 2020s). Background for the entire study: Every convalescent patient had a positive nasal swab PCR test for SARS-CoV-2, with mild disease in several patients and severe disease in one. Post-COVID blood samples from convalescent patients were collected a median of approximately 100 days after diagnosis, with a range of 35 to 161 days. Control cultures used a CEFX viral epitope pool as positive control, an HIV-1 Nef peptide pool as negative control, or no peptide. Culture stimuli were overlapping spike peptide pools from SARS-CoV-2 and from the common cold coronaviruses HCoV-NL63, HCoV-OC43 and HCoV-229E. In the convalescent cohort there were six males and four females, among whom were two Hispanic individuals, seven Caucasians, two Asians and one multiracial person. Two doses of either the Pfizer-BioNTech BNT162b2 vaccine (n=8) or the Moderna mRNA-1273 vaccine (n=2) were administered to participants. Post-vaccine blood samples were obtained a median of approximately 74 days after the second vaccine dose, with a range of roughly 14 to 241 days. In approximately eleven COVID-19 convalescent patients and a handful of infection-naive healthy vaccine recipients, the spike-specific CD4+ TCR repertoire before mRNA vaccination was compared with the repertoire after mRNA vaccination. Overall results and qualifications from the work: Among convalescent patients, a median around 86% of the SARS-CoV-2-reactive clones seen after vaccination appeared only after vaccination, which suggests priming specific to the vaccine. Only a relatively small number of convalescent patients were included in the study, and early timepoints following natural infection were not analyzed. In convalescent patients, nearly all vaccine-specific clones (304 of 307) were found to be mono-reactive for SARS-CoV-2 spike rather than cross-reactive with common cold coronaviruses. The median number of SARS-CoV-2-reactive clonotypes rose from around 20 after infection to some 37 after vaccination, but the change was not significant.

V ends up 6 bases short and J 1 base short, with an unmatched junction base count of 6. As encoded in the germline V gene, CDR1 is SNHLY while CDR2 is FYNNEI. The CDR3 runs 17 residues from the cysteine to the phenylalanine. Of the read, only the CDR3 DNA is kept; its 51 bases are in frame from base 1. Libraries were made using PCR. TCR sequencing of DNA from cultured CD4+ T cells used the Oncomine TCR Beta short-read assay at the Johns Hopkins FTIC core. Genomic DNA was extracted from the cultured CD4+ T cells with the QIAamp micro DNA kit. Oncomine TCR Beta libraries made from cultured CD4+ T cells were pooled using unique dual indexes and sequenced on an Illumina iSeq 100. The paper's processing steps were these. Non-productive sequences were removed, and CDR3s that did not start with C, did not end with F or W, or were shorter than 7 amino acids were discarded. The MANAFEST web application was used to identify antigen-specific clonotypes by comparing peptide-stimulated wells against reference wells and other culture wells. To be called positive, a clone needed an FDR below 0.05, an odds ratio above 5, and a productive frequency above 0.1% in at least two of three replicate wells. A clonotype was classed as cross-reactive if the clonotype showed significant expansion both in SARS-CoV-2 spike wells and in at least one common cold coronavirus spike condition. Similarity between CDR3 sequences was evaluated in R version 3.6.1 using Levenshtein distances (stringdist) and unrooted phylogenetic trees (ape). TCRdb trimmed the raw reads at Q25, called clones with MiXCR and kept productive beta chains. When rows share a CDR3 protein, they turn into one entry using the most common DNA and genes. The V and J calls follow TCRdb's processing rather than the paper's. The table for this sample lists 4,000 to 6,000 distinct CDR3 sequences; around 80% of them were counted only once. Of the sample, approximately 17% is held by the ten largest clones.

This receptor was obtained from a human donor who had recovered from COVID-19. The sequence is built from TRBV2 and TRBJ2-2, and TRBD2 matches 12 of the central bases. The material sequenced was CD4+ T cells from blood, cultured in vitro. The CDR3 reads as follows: CASRRWTSGENTGELFF. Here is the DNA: TGTGCCAGCAGACGGTGGACTAGCGGGGAGAACACCGGGGAGCTGTTTTTT.